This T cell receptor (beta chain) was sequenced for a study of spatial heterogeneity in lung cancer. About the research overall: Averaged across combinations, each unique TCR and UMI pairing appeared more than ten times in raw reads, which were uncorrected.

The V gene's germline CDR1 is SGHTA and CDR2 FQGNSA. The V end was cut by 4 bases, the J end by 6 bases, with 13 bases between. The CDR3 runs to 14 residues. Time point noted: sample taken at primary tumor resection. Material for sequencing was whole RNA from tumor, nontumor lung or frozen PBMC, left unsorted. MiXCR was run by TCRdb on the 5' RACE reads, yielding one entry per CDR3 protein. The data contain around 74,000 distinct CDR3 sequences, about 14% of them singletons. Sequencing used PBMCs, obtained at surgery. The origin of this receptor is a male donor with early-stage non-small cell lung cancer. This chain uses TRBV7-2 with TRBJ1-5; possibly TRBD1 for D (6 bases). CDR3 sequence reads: CASSSTWGAQPQHF. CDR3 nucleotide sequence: TGTGCCAGCAGCTCGACATGGGGGGCTCAGCCCCAGCATTTT.